Shown below are 5 T cell receptor beta chains from a single sample sequenced in a study of beta chain features in type 1 diabetes. General study results and limits: Moderate yet significant TCRB CDR3 shortening was seen in Type 1 diabetes patients in all four CD4+ subsets.

Which antigens these TCRs recognize remains unknown. Expressed TCRB transcripts were sequenced because the isolated RNA had all been reverse transcribed beforehand. Libraries were prepared by immunoSEQ multiplex PCR; TCRdb keeps only in-frame clonotypes and omits some of them. This sample yields around 650,000 clones, of which roughly 12% are seen a single time; about 0.11% belongs to the top ten. The sequencing input was naive CD4+ T cells from blood. The origin of the receptors is a man younger than 40 with type 1 diabetes.

There are a few counts of this clone. J is TRBJ2-3 and V is TRBV7-9; D remains ambiguous. With 6 bases removed from V and 2 bases from J, the gap between germline ends came to 18 bases. CDR3 size: 16 residues. Germline CDR1 and CDR2: SEHNR and FQNEAQ (reference sequence). The CDR3 coding sequence is TGTGCCAGCAGAGAGGAAGGGCTGATCCCCACAGATACGCAGTATTTT. Its protein is CASREEGLIPTDTQYF.

The gene calls are TRBV9 and TRBJ2-7; TRBD1 agrees at 9 bases. CDR1 SGDLS and CDR2 YYNGEE come from the germline V gene. The CDR3 has 15 amino acids. J gave up 5 bases and V 1 base, and 7 bases lay outside the gene matches. CDR3 sequence (DNA): TGTGCCAGCAGCGTATCCGGGACAGGGAACCACGAGCAGTACTTC. Translation gives CASSVSGTGNHEQYF.

V and J are TRBV7-2 and TRBJ2-5, with 8 bases identical to TRBD2. The CDR3 loop spans 17 amino acids. The trim removed 5 bases at V and 1 base at J, leaving 12 bases unmatched. CDR1 is SGHTA and CDR2 is FQGNSA in the germline V gene. As DNA, the CDR3 is TGTGCCAGCAGCACACCAGGGACTAGAAAGGCCCAAGAGACCCAGTACTTC. Translated: CASSTPGTRKAQETQYF. The full variable domain, completed using reference TRBV7-2 and TRBJ2-5, is GAGVSQSPSNKVTEKGKDVELRCDPISGHTALYWYRQSLGQGLEFLIYFQGNSAPDKSGLPSDRFSAERTGGSVSTLTIQRTQQEDSAVYLCASSTPGTRKAQETQYFGPGTRLLVL.

This clone occurred a few times. The rearrangement joins TRBV15 to TRBJ1-1; D gene ambiguous. V lost 3 bases and J 4 bases, leaving 12 bases between the germline ends. CDR1 LNHNV and CDR2 YYDKDF come from the germline V gene (reference sequence). The CDR3 loop spans 14 amino acids. CDR3 nucleotide sequence: TGTGCCACCAGCAGGGACCCAGGAGCCACTGAAGCTTTCTTT. Translating it yields CATSRDPGATEAFF.

The rearrangement links TRBV7-9 to TRBJ2-3, with a possible D match to TRBD1 (6 bases). This CDR3 region has 13 residues. The germline V gene has CDR1 SEHNR and CDR2 FQNEAQ (reference sequence). V was trimmed by 2 bases and J by 6 bases, leaving 9 bases between them. Here the CDR3 reads CASSLKGVDTQYF. CDR3 in DNA: TGTGCCAGCAGCTTAAAGGGGGTGGATACGCAGTATTTT.